These T cell receptor beta chains were read from a single sample in a study of blood T cells in healthy people across ages. TCRdb reanalysed the 5' RACE reads using MiXCR and keeps one entry per CDR3 protein. Among about 800,000 distinct CDR3 sequences listed, 58% were seen once. Sequenced: blood. These receptors were collected from a man younger than 45 in good health. Each CDR3 is given with its conserved first and last residue. Fields, in order: J gene, clone size, D gene, V gene, CDR3 DNA, CDR3 protein. D genes are given only for firm matches. Clone size is shown for a subset of rows, as once, few, many or a class of expanded clone.

J: TRBJ1-2; size: few; D: -; V: TRBV6-2/TRBV6-3; DNA: TGTGCCAGCAGTTACCCTTCGGACCGCACTAACTATGGCTACACCTTC; CDR3: CASSYPSDRTNYGYTF
J: TRBJ1-1; size: -; D: TRBD1; V: TRBV6-2/TRBV6-3; DNA: TGTGCCAGCAGCAATCCGGGACAGGGTCCATTTTGGAACACTGAAGCTTTCTTT; CDR3: CASSNPGQGPFWNTEAFF
J: TRBJ2-1; size: -; D: -; V: TRBV27; DNA: TGTGCCAGCAGTCATATCGGGCTGACAGGTATCAATGAGCAGTTCTTC; CDR3: CASSHIGLTGINEQFF
J: TRBJ2-1; size: -; D: TRBD1; V: TRBV7-2; DNA: TGTGCCAGCAGCGGACAGGGCTCGTGGAATGAGCAGTTCTTC; CDR3: CASSGQGSWNEQFF
J: TRBJ1-1; size: once; D: TRBD1; V: TRBV12-3/TRBV12-4; DNA: TGTGCCAGCAGGCCCGGACAGGGGGCAAGAACGAACACTGAAGCTTTCTTT; CDR3: CASRPGQGARTNTEAFF
J: TRBJ1-2; size: -; D: -; V: TRBV6-2/TRBV6-3; DNA: TGTGCCAGCAGAACAGATTTCTATGGCTACACCTTC; CDR3: CASRTDFYGYTF
J: TRBJ2-1; size: -; D: TRBD2; V: TRBV20-1; DNA: TGCAGTGCTCACAGCGGGGGGCGCAATGAGCAGTTCTTC; CDR3: CSAHSGGRNEQFF
J: TRBJ2-7; size: few; D: -; V: TRBV7-9; DNA: TGTGCCAGCAGCTTATTGTCAATCGAGGAGCAGTACTTC; CDR3: CASSLLSIEEQYF
J: TRBJ1-2; size: few; D: -; V: TRBV29-1; DNA: TGCAGCGTTGGGGAAAGCCGAAACTATGGCTACACCTTC; CDR3: CSVGESRNYGYTF
J: TRBJ1-1; size: -; D: -; V: TRBV29-1; DNA: TGCAGCGTTGCCGGGATGTCGGACACTGAAGCTTTCTTT; CDR3: CSVAGMSDTEAFF
J: TRBJ2-3; size: -; D: TRBD1; V: TRBV7-2; DNA: TGTGCCAGCAGCCCAGGACAGGGTAGCACAGATACGCAGTATTTT; CDR3: CASSPGQGSTDTQYF
J: TRBJ2-1; size: -; D: TRBD2; V: TRBV11-2; DNA: TGTGCCAGCAGCCACTCGGTCGGGGGGGCGGGCCATGAGCAGTTCTTC; CDR3: CASSHSVGGAGHEQFF
J: TRBJ2-3; size: -; D: TRBD2; V: TRBV10-2; DNA: TGCGCCAGCAGTGAGTCTAGCGGGGGGGCAGGAACGCAGTATTTT; CDR3: CASSESSGGAGTQYF
J: TRBJ1-2; size: -; D: TRBD1; V: TRBV3-1; DNA: TGTGCCAGCAGCCCCCTGGACAGGTCTAACTATGGCTACACCTTC; CDR3: CASSPLDRSNYGYTF
J: TRBJ2-7; size: few; D: -; V: TRBV7-9; DNA: TGTGCCAGCAGCTTAACGGACGGCGACGAGCAGTACTTC; CDR3: CASSLTDGDEQYF
J: TRBJ2-7; size: few; D: TRBD2; V: TRBV29-1; DNA: TGCAGCGTTGAATATCTAACTAGCGGGAACTACGAGCAGTACTTC; CDR3: CSVEYLTSGNYEQYF
J: TRBJ2-1; size: -; D: -; V: TRBV24-1; DNA: TGTGCCACCAGTGATTTGTGGGGGGAGCAGTTCTTC; CDR3: CATSDLWGEQFF
J: TRBJ2-4; size: many; D: -; V: TRBV19; DNA: TGTGCCAGTAGTACGTACCTGGACAGACCAAGCATTCAGTACTTC; CDR3: CASSTYLDRPSIQYF
J: TRBJ1-2; size: few; D: TRBD1; V: TRBV7-9; DNA: TGTGCCAGCAGCCCAGACAGGGTTCATGGCTACACCTTC; CDR3: CASSPDRVHGYTF
J: TRBJ2-7; size: -; D: TRBD2; V: TRBV7-2; DNA: TGTGCCAGCAGCGAAGCGGGGGGGCTCTACGAGCAGTACTTC; CDR3: CASSEAGGLYEQYF
J: TRBJ2-5; size: few; D: TRBD1; V: TRBV25-1; DNA: TGTGCCAGCAGTGAACCAGGGGGTGGAGAGACCCAGTACTTC; CDR3: CASSEPGGGETQYF
J: TRBJ2-5; size: -; D: -; V: TRBV12-3/TRBV12-4; DNA: TGTGCCAGCAGCACTCACTCGGACACGTTACAAGAGACCCAGTACTTC; CDR3: CASSTHSDTLQETQYF
J: TRBJ2-7; size: -; D: TRBD1; V: TRBV20-1; DNA: TGCAGTGCTGGGACGCGACAGGGGAGGTCCTACGAGCAGTACTTC; CDR3: CSAGTRQGRSYEQYF
J: TRBJ2-7; size: -; D: TRBD2; V: TRBV6-2/TRBV6-3; DNA: TGTGCCAGCACCTGGGGACTAGCGGGAGGGACCCTCTACGAGCAGTACTTC; CDR3: CASTWGLAGGTLYEQYF
J: TRBJ1-2; size: -; D: TRBD1; V: TRBV20-1; DNA: TGCAGTGCTACCAGAAGTGGAGGGGGCGTGGGTGGCTACACCTTC; CDR3: CSATRSGGGVGGYTF
J: TRBJ2-3; size: -; D: -; V: TRBV6-6; DNA: TGTGCCAGCAGTTACAGCGAACTGGGGGATACGCAGTATTTT; CDR3: CASSYSELGDTQYF
J: TRBJ2-3; size: -; D: -; V: TRBV12-5; DNA: TGTGCTAGTGGTTTTGCAGATACGCAGTATTTT; CDR3: CASGFADTQYF
J: TRBJ2-5; size: -; D: TRBD2; V: TRBV11-2; DNA: TGTGCCAGCAGCTTACGTGATAGCGGGGGATCTAGGGAGACCCAGTACTTC; CDR3: CASSLRDSGGSRETQYF
J: TRBJ1-2; size: few; D: -; V: TRBV29-1; DNA: TGCAGCGTTGCTTCGGGCCCGCCGGATGGCTACACCTTC; CDR3: CSVASGPPDGYTF
J: TRBJ2-7; size: -; D: -; V: TRBV6-2/TRBV6-3; DNA: TGTGCCAGCGGACAGCATGCCTACGAGCAGTACTTC; CDR3: CASGQHAYEQYF
J: TRBJ2-1; size: -; D: TRBD2; V: TRBV27; DNA: TGTGCCAGCAAAGGACTAGCGGGAGTTGAGCAGTTCTTC; CDR3: CASKGLAGVEQFF
J: TRBJ2-5; size: few; D: TRBD1; V: TRBV24-1; DNA: TGTGCCACCAGTGGAAAGGACAGGGGGAAACGGGAGACCCAGTACTTC; CDR3: CATSGKDRGKRETQYF